This T cell receptor (beta chain) was recovered during a study of CD8 T cells in ankylosing spondylitis. Notes on the study in general: Earlier work had already found some motif variants in reactive arthritis synovial fluid and blood. Characteristic of ankylosing spondylitis blood, it appeared, was a TCR beta motif comprising eight highly homologous variants.

CDR1 and CDR2 (germline): LGHDT, YNNKEL (reference sequence). This CDR3 spans 13 amino acids. The V end lost 1 base, the J end lost 14 bases, and 15 bases lay between the germline ends. TCRdb redid the calling of the 5' RACE reads with MiXCR, one entry per CDR3 protein. The sample has 200,000 to 300,000 distinct CDR3 sequences; about 10% are singletons. This clonotype showed up just a few times. The antigen is not known. The TCR was taken from a male donor with ankylosing spondylitis or in good health (not recorded which). The chain is built from TRBV3-1 and TRBJ2-1; D may match TRBD1 or TRBD2 (5 bases each). Material for sequencing was blood, either unsorted or a sorted T cell fraction (not recorded which). In DNA, the CDR3 is TGTGCCAGCAGCCAAGGGCCGGGGCCTCGGGAGTTCTTC. It specifies CASSQGPGPREFF.